These T cell receptor beta chains were read from a single sample in a study of T cells after yellow fever vaccination. TCRdb re-called the 5' RACE reads through MiXCR, storing one row per CDR3 protein. The table lists some 400,000 distinct CDR3 sequences, over 15% of them singletons, with 18% in the top ten. The sequenced sample was PBMCs, obtained before the yellow fever booster vaccination. These receptors were obtained from a man between 18 and 35 years old who received the YFV17D yellow fever vaccine. CDR3s leave out the opening cysteine and the closing phenylalanine or tryptophan.

J,V,CDR3
TRBJ2-2,TRBV25-1,ASSAGTGELF
TRBJ1-4,TRBV12-3/TRBV12-4,ASSPWTGTQEKLF
TRBJ1-2,TRBV4-3,ASSQGGVGYGYT
TRBJ1-2,TRBV6-5,ASSYRQASNYGYT
TRBJ2-3,TRBV4-1,ASSQTASTDTQY
TRBJ1-2,TRBV20-1,SARAGTGAEGYT
TRBJ2-1,TRBV5-1,ASSLAEGNNEQF
TRBJ1-4,TRBV7-8,AIWDELGRKLF
TRBJ2-7,TRBV4-1,ASSQDPVRRGSSYEQY
TRBJ2-2,TRBV7-6,ASSFPFEGGANTGELF
TRBJ2-6,TRBV18,ASSPGTANVLT
TRBJ1-2,TRBV18,ASSPDWPEFEGGYT
TRBJ1-5,TRBV5-1,ASSPGTVDSNQPQH
TRBJ2-3,TRBV4-1,ASSQDLRGAQWTDTQY
TRBJ2-1,TRBV29-1,SALGGPLSSYNEQF
TRBJ1-1,TRBV10-2,ASSEVRTNTEAF
TRBJ2-3,TRBV5-1,ASRYSPGQITDTQY
TRBJ2-1,TRBV29-1,SVDRGGEQF
TRBJ1-6,TRBV7-2,ATSPQVDSPLH
TRBJ2-3,TRBV27,ASRETPSTDTQY
TRBJ2-3,TRBV12-3/TRBV12-4,ASNPISGGATDTQY
TRBJ2-1,TRBV29-1,STPGAGHEQF
TRBJ1-2,TRBV12-3/TRBV12-4,ASSPVPGQGENGYT
TRBJ1-2,TRBV7-2,ASSLDRGSTYGYT
TRBJ1-1,TRBV4-3,ASSHRTRATEAF
TRBJ2-1,TRBV11-2,ASSSGGFDEQF
TRBJ2-5,TRBV29-1,SVDNPAGEQETQY
TRBJ2-1,TRBV20-1,SAKGGVYNEQF
TRBJ1-5,TRBV4-2,ASSQDRQGGWPQH
TRBJ1-6,TRBV3-1,ASSPGFEAPLH
TRBJ1-2,TRBV6-2/TRBV6-3,ASRRTGGLRIYGYT
TRBJ2-2,TRBV4-3,ASSQPGGGTGELF
TRBJ2-7,TRBV4-2,ASTPDLGFYEQY
TRBJ1-3,TRBV5-6,ASSSGRGRGNTIY
TRBJ1-1,TRBV7-8,ASSWVRGDTEAF
TRBJ2-3,TRBV19,ASSRPGGLGDTDTQY
TRBJ2-1,TRBV7-3,ASSLGLAEYNEQF
TRBJ2-5,TRBV7-2,ASSRGGLTRTETQY
TRBJ1-4,TRBV28,ARNTVPNEKLF
TRBJ1-3,TRBV6-6,ASSHSLGDTIY
TRBJ1-3,TRBV6-5,ASSRPGHNSGNTIY
TRBJ2-2,TRBV7-2,ASSLAFSSTGELF
TRBJ1-5,TRBV25-1,ASSETGSQPQH
TRBJ2-3,TRBV27,ASSPGTGVF
TRBJ2-3,TRBV12-3/TRBV12-4,ASSLALKGGAGDTQY
TRBJ2-7,TRBV7-9,ASSGDGTGWHEQY
TRBJ1-1,TRBV5-1,ASSLGWGMNTEAF
TRBJ2-3,TRBV5-4,ASSSGLAHSTDTQY
TRBJ2-1,TRBV10-3,AISGARGGSYNEQF
TRBJ2-3,TRBV27,ASSLAGDQDTQY
TRBJ2-6,TRBV6-5,ASSRGDSFYSGANVLT
TRBJ2-2,TRBV5-1,ASSFAGVNTGELF
TRBJ1-5,TRBV6-5,ASRPSENSNQPQH
TRBJ1-4,TRBV20-1,SAGQGSGLEKLF